The next 10 T cell receptor beta chains were all read from a single sample in a study of response to subunit inactivated influenza vaccine. TCRdb re-called the RT-PCR reads through MiXCR, storing one row per CDR3 protein. The sample holds about 780,000 distinct CDR3 sequences, about a fifth seen once. The specimen was PBMCs from blood, collected about 5 days after vaccination. Receptors originate from a man in his forties or fifties who received an inactivated influenza vaccine.

This chain joins TRBV2 and TRBJ2-1; 14 bases fit TRBD2. The germline V gene has CDR1 SNHLY and CDR2 FYNNEI. The length of the CDR3 is 16 residues. V shed 6 bases, J shed 5 bases, and the junction held 6 bases outside the gene matches. The CDR3 reads CASSRGLAGEDNEQFF. The CDR3 region has the DNA TGTGCCAGCAGCCGGGGACTAGCGGGAGAGGACAATGAGCAGTTCTTC. Together with reference TRBV2 and TRBJ2-1, the CDR3 gives the full variable domain: EPEVTQTPSHQVTQMGQEVILRCVPISNHLYFYWYRQILGQKVEFLVSFYNNEISEKSEIFDDQFSVERPDGSNFTLKIRSTKLEDSAMYFCASSRGLAGEDNEQFFGPGTRLTVL.

This clonotype occurred many times. The chain is built from TRBV29-1 and TRBJ2-5; possible D gene TRBD2, 5 bases. CDR1 is SQVTM, CDR2 ANQGSEA, per germline. V was clipped by 8 bases and J by 10 bases, with 17 bases between them. The CDR3 runs 11 residues. CDR3 in DNA: TGCAGCTTTGCTACTAGTCTCGTCCAGTACTTC. Translation gives CSFATSLVQYF.

The chain joins TRBV20-1 to TRBJ2-7, with a weak D call TRBD1 (6 bases). Deletions cut 3 bases from V and 7 bases from J, with 25 bases between. Looked up from germline, CDR1 is DFQATT and CDR2 is SNEGSKA (reference sequence). CDR3 size: 16 residues. The CDR3 DNA sequence: TGCAGTGCTAGTTTACGTACCGGGACAACCGCGGGTGAGCAGTACTTC. It codes for CSASLRTGTTAGEQYF.

V is TRBV25-1 and J is TRBJ2-5, with D tentatively TRBD2 (5 bases). This CDR3 region has 15 residues. CDR1 MGHDK and CDR2 SYGVNS come from the germline V gene. The germline V and J ends were trimmed by 1 base and 1 base, with 10 bases remaining between them. CDR3 amino acids: CASSELSSGQETQYF. CDR3 bases: TGTGCCAGCAGTGAATTATCGAGCGGCCAAGAGACCCAGTACTTC.

This clonotype showed up just a few times. The chain carries TRBV5-1 and TRBJ2-7; TRBD1 or TRBD2 may be the D gene (5 bases each). Trimming removed 4 bases from V and 9 bases from J, with 23 bases in between. Germline lookup yields CDR1 SGHRS and CDR2 YFSETQ. This CDR3 spans 15 amino acids. This CDR3 reads CASSTGPGRNGWQYF. CDR3 DNA sequence: TGCGCCAGCAGCACTGGACCGGGACGAAATGGTTGGCAGTACTTC.

The J gene is TRBJ2-5, the V gene TRBV4-2; TRBD2 matches 7 bases. Germline V CDR1 and CDR2: LGHNA, YNFKEQ. This CDR3 has 16 residues. V dropped 6 bases and J dropped 2; count of bases not matched to a gene: 12. The CDR3 DNA is TGTGCCAGCAGGGAAATTGCGGGGGAGCATCAAGAGACCCAGTACTTC. Translated, it gives CASREIAGEHQETQYF.

The chain carries TRBV20-1 and TRBJ2-5; D gene unclear. The CDR3 is 11 amino acids. V dropped 3 bases and J dropped 6 bases, with 8 bases sitting between them. Germline loops: CDR1 DFQATT, CDR2 SNEGSKA (reference sequence). CDR3 nucleotide sequence: TGCAGTGCTAGCACGGATAAGACCCAGTACTTC. Its translation: CSASTDKTQYF.

This clonotype was recorded at least ten times. The rearrangement uses TRBV12-3 or TRBV12-4 and TRBJ2-5; 9 nucleotides match TRBD2. With 6 bases clipped from V and 4 bases from J, the junction kept 3 bases outside the gene matches. CDR3 size: 13 residues. The CDR3 loop is CASRRTSAETQYF. Written as DNA, the CDR3 is TGTGCCAGCAGACGGACTAGCGCAGAGACCCAGTACTTC.

This chain connects TRBV7-2 to TRBJ2-1, with a possible D match to TRBD2 (5 bases). This CDR3 has 15 amino acids. Trimming pared 1 base from V and 6 bases from J, leaving 13 bases between. In germline, CDR1 is SGHTA, CDR2 FQGNSA. The CDR3 reads CASSLGVLAGNEQFF. CDR3 in DNA: TGTGCCAGCAGCTTAGGAGTCTTGGCGGGCAATGAGCAGTTCTTC.

This clonotype appeared many times. The chain links TRBV7-2 to TRBJ1-2; the match to TRBD1 covers 8 bases. CDR1 and CDR2 from the germline V gene are SGHTA and FQGNSA. The V segment lost 5 bases and the J segment 1 base; nucleotides outside the gene matches: 6. CDR3 length: 15 residues. CDR3 bases: TGTGCCAGCAGCGCAGGACAGGGCGGTAACTATGGCTACACCTTC. Translation: CASSAGQGGNYGYTF.